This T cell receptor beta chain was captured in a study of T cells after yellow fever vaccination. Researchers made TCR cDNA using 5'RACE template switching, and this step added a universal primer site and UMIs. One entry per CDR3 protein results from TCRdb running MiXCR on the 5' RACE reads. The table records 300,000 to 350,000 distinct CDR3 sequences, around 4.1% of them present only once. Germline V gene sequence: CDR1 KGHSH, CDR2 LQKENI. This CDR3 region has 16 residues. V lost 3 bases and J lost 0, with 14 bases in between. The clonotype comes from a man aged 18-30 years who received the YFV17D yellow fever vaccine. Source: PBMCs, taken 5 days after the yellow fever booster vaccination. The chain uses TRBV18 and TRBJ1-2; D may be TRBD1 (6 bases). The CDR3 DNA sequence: TGTGCCAGCTCACCGACCGGGACATCCTCTAACTATGGCTACACCTTC. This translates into CASSPTGTSSNYGYTF.